One TCR beta chain is described in this entry. The sample belongs to a study of shared clonotypes between healthy human individuals. Per the germline V gene, CDR1 is LNHDA and CDR2 is SQIVND (reference sequence). Trimming shortened V by 6 bases and J by 6 bases, and 20 bases separated the two germline ends. The CDR3 runs 15 residues. The study enrolled healthy HIV-negative adults without recent acute infections or vaccinations as donors. Investigators divided CD4+ cells into CD45RA+ naive and CD45RA-negative memory subsets. The table came from immunoSEQ multiplex PCR; TCRdb's copy has only in-frame clones and leaves some out. This table holds 1.6 million or so clones, approximately 98.5% found once.

The sequenced sample consisted of naive CD4+ T cells sorted from blood. As for subset: CD45RA+ positively selected. The receptor's source is a young man in good health. V gene TRBV19 combines with J gene TRBJ1-1; D uncertain. In DNA form, the CDR3 reads TGTGCCAGTAGCTCCGCGGGGTTGTCCTCCCCTGAAGCTTTCTTT. The encoded protein is CASSSAGLSSPEAFF. The entire variable domain, with the rest obtained from reference TRBV19 and TRBJ1-1, is as follows: DGGITQSPKYLFRKEGQNVTLSCEQNLNHDAMYWYRQDPGQGLRLIYYSQIVNDFQKGDIAEGYSVSREKKESFPLTVTSAQKNPTAFYLCASSSAGLSSPEAFFGQGTRLTVV.